These 30 T cell receptor beta chains share one sample of origin, sequenced in a study of blood T cell repertoires in COVID-19. Generated by immunoSEQ multiplex PCR, the TCRdb table keeps only in-frame clones and is missing some. The sample shows 150,000 to 170,000 clones, 80% to 90% of them seen only once. The sample comprised peripheral blood. These receptors all stem from an older woman with COVID-19, enrolled during active disease.

The J gene is TRBJ2-7, the V gene TRBV15; no firm D call. The CDR3 loop spans 12 amino acids. The V and J ends lost 5 bases and 3 bases respectively, with 8 bases between them. Per the germline V gene, CDR1 is LNHNV and CDR2 is YYDKDF (reference sequence). The CDR3: CATSVNSYEQYF. In DNA form, the CDR3 reads TGTGCCACCAGCGTCAACAGCTACGAGCAGTACTTC.

V usage is TRBV18 and J usage is TRBJ2-2; no reliable D call. CDR1 is KGHSH, CDR2 LQKENI, per germline. V was cut by 0 bases and J by 4 bases, with 12 bases left in between. The CDR3 is 16 residues long. The CDR3 loop is CASSPPLGAGTGELFF. The CDR3 DNA sequence: TGTGCCAGCTCACCACCATTGGGCGCAGGCACCGGGGAGCTGTTTTTT. The entire variable domain, with the rest obtained from reference TRBV18 and TRBJ2-2, is as follows: NAGVMQNPRHLVRRRGQEARLRCSPMKGHSHVYWYRQLPEEGLKFMVYLQKENIIDESGMPKERFSAEFPKEGPSILRIQQVVRGDSAAYFCASSPPLGAGTGELFFGEGSRLTVL.

The chain links TRBV10-3 to TRBJ2-1; 7 nucleotides align to TRBD2. The germline gives CDR1 ENHRY, CDR2 SYGVKD. CDR3 length equals 15 residues. V was pared by 6 bases and J by 8 bases, with 13 bases of the junction left unmatched. CDR3 residues: CAIRPGGSPRDEQFF. Here the CDR3 DNA reads TGTGCCATCAGACCTGGCGGGAGCCCTCGGGATGAGCAGTTCTTC.

The chain combines TRBV6-2 or TRBV6-3 with TRBJ1-1, with no clear D. Germline assignment: CDR1 MNHEY and CDR2 SVGEGT. Trimming left V 4 bases short and J 0 bases short, with 6 bases between. The CDR3 consists of 13 residues. CDR3 DNA: TGTGCCAGCAGTTTCAGTCTGAACACTGAAGCTTTCTTT. This codes for CASSFSLNTEAFF.

CDR3 DNA sequence: TGTGCCAGCAGTCTCTCAGGGGGCCGAACCGGGGAGCTGTTTTTT. It yields the protein CASSLSGGRTGELFF. The genes are TRBV28 and TRBJ2-2; 8 bases are shared with TRBD1. The CDR3 extends over 15 amino acids. V was clipped by 5 bases and J by 5 bases; unmatched bases: 7. CDR1 MDHEN and CDR2 SYDVKM come from the germline V gene.

J is TRBJ1-2 and V is TRBV2; D gene unclear. Between the trimmed V and J ends, which lost 4 bases and 8 bases, there was a span of 11 bases. The length of the CDR3 is 12 residues. Looked up from germline, CDR1 is SNHLY and CDR2 is FYNNEI. The CDR3 spells CASSGNVRGYTF. In DNA, the CDR3 is TGTGCCAGCAGTGGAAATGTCAGAGGCTACACCTTC.

The chain is built from TRBV5-1 and TRBJ2-1; 12 bases are a match to TRBD2. The ends lost 4 bases at V and 7 bases at J; junction bases unmatched: 3. CDR3 size: 14 residues. CDR1 is SGHRS, CDR2 YFSETQ, per germline. CDR3 in amino acids: CASSAGLAGNEQFF. The DNA for the CDR3 is TGCGCCAGCAGCGCAGGACTAGCGGGGAATGAGCAGTTCTTC.

The chain joins TRBV7-3 to TRBJ2-1, with 12 bases lining up with TRBD2. CDR1 SGHTA and CDR2 FQGTGA come from the germline V gene. This CDR3 comprises 14 residues. V shed 5 bases and J 6 bases; nucleotides not matched to a gene: 2. The CDR3: CASSPSGRANEQFF. The CDR3 nucleotides are TGTGCCAGCAGCCCTAGCGGGAGGGCCAATGAGCAGTTCTTC.

In this sample, this clone turned up many times. The rearrangement links TRBV7-2 to TRBJ1-5; 8 bases align to TRBD1. J was trimmed by 4 bases and V by 3 bases; bases with no gene match: 2. Germline V gene sequence: CDR1 SGHTA, CDR2 FQGNSA. The CDR3 has 14 amino acids. DNA of the CDR3: TGTGCCAGCAGCTTGGGACAGGTTAATCAGCCCCAGCATTTT. The encoded protein is CASSLGQVNQPQHF. The full variable domain, rest sourced from reference TRBV7-2 and TRBJ1-5, is GAGVSQSPSNKVTEKGKDVELRCDPISGHTALYWYRQSLGQGLEFLIYFQGNSAPDKSGLPSDRFSAERTGGSVSTLTIQRTQQEDSAVYLCASSLGQVNQPQHFGDGTRLSIL.

The V and J genes are TRBV7-9 and TRBJ1-6; the match to TRBD1 covers 7 bases. The germline V gene encodes CDR1 SEHNR and CDR2 FQNEAQ (reference sequence). CDR3 length: 15 residues. Trimming removed 6 bases from V and 7 bases from J; junction bases left unmatched: 9. The CDR3 is CASSPRQGKNSPLHF. CDR3 nucleotide sequence: TGTGCCAGCAGTCCCCGACAGGGAAAGAATTCACCCCTCCACTTT.

This chain connects TRBV5-1 to TRBJ2-1; perhaps TRBD2 as D (5 bases). The CDR3 covers 15 residues. Germline-derived CDR1 and CDR2 are SGHRS and YFSETQ. The V and J ends lost 3 bases and 9 bases respectively, with 19 bases between them. CDR3 amino acids: CASSSRPEGSSEQFF. CDR3 coding DNA: TGCGCCAGCAGCTCTCGCCCCGAAGGGAGCAGTGAGCAGTTCTTC.

V gene TRBV2 combines with J gene TRBJ1-5, with D tentatively TRBD1 (5 bases). V shed 6 bases and J shed 5 bases, with 17 bases lying between them. Germline V gene sequence: CDR1 SNHLY, CDR2 FYNNEI. The CDR3 runs 15 residues. The DNA of the CDR3 is TGTGCCAGCAGGTTAACAGGCCAGGTAGATCAGCCCCAGCATTTT. This sequence encodes CASRLTGQVDQPQHF.

This clone showed up just once. The rearrangement uses TRBV6-6 and TRBJ2-5, with 13 positions matching TRBD2. The CDR3 runs 16 residues. Trimming at V came to 5 bases and at J to 4 bases, leaving 7 bases not matched to a gene. Germline V gives CDR1 MNHNY, CDR2 SVGAGI (reference sequence). The CDR3 is CASSRTSGSRGETQYF. CDR3 DNA: TGTGCCAGCAGTAGGACTAGCGGGAGTCGGGGAGAGACCCAGTACTTC.

This chain links TRBV6-5 with TRBJ1-2; 7 positions agree with TRBD1. CDR3 length: 13 amino acids. Germline V gene data show CDR1 as MNHEY and CDR2 as SVGAGI. The J segment lost 8 bases and the V segment lost 6 bases, leaving 9 bases of the junction unmatched. The CDR3 DNA sequence: TGTGCCAGCAGAGACGGGACAGTTTCAGGCTACACCTTC. Translation gives CASRDGTVSGYTF.

This clone came up a few times. The chain joins TRBV27 to TRBJ1-3; 7 positions match TRBD1. Trimming took 3 bases from V and 4 from J; bases not matched to a gene: 6. The CDR3 totals 15 residues. Germline V gene lookup returns CDR1 MNHEY and CDR2 SMNVEV (reference sequence). The CDR3 sequence: CASSLRQGVGNTIYF. CDR3 sequence (DNA): TGTGCCAGCAGTTTGCGTCAGGGGGTAGGAAACACCATATATTTT.

The J gene is TRBJ2-5, the V gene TRBV29-1; 10 positions agree with TRBD1. V shed 7 bases and J 4 bases; nucleotides not matched to a gene: 3. In germline, CDR1 is SQVTM, CDR2 ANQGSEA. The CDR3 sequence is 12 residues long. The CDR3 DNA reads TGCAGCGCCTGGACAGGGGGAGAGACCCAGTACTTC. Its protein product is CSAWTGGETQYF. The full variable domain, rest sourced from reference TRBV29-1 and TRBJ2-5, is SAVISQKPSRDICQRGTSLTIQCQVDSQVTMMFWYRQQPGQSLTLIATANQGSEATYESGFVIDKFPISRPNLTFSTLTVSNMSPEDSSIYLCSAWTGGETQYFGPGTRLLVL.

The chain combines TRBV20-1 with TRBJ2-1, with a possible D match to TRBD2 (5 bases). Germline V gene lookup returns CDR1 DFQATT and CDR2 SNEGSKA (reference sequence). V lost 3 bases and J 7 bases, leaving 7 bases between the germline ends. The length of the CDR3 is 11 residues. The chain's CDR3 is CSASRENEQFF. As DNA, the CDR3 is TGCAGTGCTAGTAGGGAGAATGAGCAGTTCTTC.

Concerning this clone: The same CDR3 can be traced to other DNA sequences in this sample. The rearrangement uses TRBV18 and TRBJ1-1; D gene ambiguous. Germline CDR1 reads KGHSH; CDR2 reads LQKENI. The CDR3 extends over 13 amino acids. V lost 4 bases and J 5 bases, leaving 11 bases between the germline ends. The CDR3 protein is CASSLQGGTEAFF. In DNA, the CDR3 is TGTGCCAGCTCACTCCAAGGAGGAACTGAAGCTTTCTTT.

The gene calls are TRBV19 and TRBJ1-5; D may be TRBD1 (6 bases). Germline V gene sequence: CDR1 LNHDA, CDR2 SQIVND (reference sequence). Trimming took 3 bases from V and 6 from J, leaving 12 bases between them. This CDR3 spans 14 amino acids. The CDR3 region is CASSIDRTFQPQHF. The CDR3, as DNA: TGTGCCAGTAGTATCGACAGGACGTTTCAGCCCCAGCATTTT.

The gene calls are TRBV4-2 and TRBJ2-7; the match to TRBD2 covers 8 bases. Germline V gene lookup returns CDR1 LGHNA and CDR2 YNFKEQ. Losses at the gene ends were 4 bases for V and 2 bases for J; bases not matched to a gene: 7. The CDR3 runs 15 residues. DNA for the CDR3: TGTGCCAGCAGCCCGGAAGCGGGAGCAACCTACGAGCAGTACTTC. Residues: CASSPEAGATYEQYF.

The chain joins TRBV7-9 to TRBJ2-2; weak D call: TRBD2 (6 bases). Trimming removed 5 bases at V and 7 bases at J, with 14 bases between. CDR3 size: 14 residues. Germline assignment: CDR1 SEHNR and CDR2 FQNEAQ (reference sequence). CDR3 loop: CASSHGGSDGELFF. The CDR3 DNA sequence: TGTGCCAGCAGCCACGGGGGATCGGACGGGGAGCTGTTTTTT.

The chain employs TRBV5-1 and TRBJ1-2; D unresolved. There are 11 residues in the CDR3. The V and J ends lost 0 bases and 8 bases respectively, with 5 bases between them. Germline assignment: CDR1 SGHRS and CDR2 YFSETQ. The CDR3 loop reads CASSLGEGYTF. Written as DNA, the CDR3 is TGCGCCAGCAGCTTGGGGGAGGGCTACACCTTC.

The rearrangement uses TRBV19 and TRBJ1-4; D possibly corresponds to TRBD1 (6 bases). Deletions cut 8 bases from V and 4 bases from J, with 11 bases between. Germline CDR1 LNHDA, CDR2 SQIVND (reference sequence). The CDR3 covers 13 residues. CDR3 protein: CASGQPSNEKLFF. The CDR3 DNA follows: TGTGCCAGTGGACAGCCCAGTAATGAAAAACTGTTTTTT.

The V and J genes are TRBV19 and TRBJ1-5; 8 bases line up with TRBD1. The germline V gene encodes CDR1 LNHDA and CDR2 SQIVND (reference sequence). Trimming took 2 bases from V and 3 from J; bases not matched to a gene: 0. The CDR3 runs 14 residues. CDR3 sequence reads: CASSIQGANQPQHF. DNA for the CDR3: TGTGCCAGTAGTATACAGGGGGCCAATCAGCCCCAGCATTTT.

A few counts support this clone. In DNA, the CDR3 is TGCGCCAGCAGTCTATGGGGGGGCAATCAGCCCCAGCATTTT. Its translation: CASSLWGGNQPQHF. This sequence joins TRBV10-2 and TRBJ1-5; possibly TRBD1 for D (5 bases). Germline CDR1 and CDR2: WSHSY and SAAADI. V gave up 5 bases and J gave up 2 bases, with 10 bases separating them. This CDR3 has 14 amino acids.

The CDR3 nucleotides read TGTGCCAGCAGTTTAACACCAACAGGTTCCGGCGAGCAGTACTTC. Protein: CASSLTPTGSGEQYF. This chain connects TRBV7-6 to TRBJ2-7; D is perhaps TRBD1 (5 bases). Germline loops: CDR1 SGHVS, CDR2 FNYEAQ. The V gene lost 6 bases and the J gene lost 6 bases, with 21 bases spanning the gap. The CDR3 runs 15 residues. The whole variable domain, remainder taken from reference TRBV7-6 and TRBJ2-7, is GAGVSQSPRYKVTKRGQDVALRCDPISGHVSLYWYRQALGQGPEFLTYFNYEAQQDKSGLPNDRFSAERPEGSISTLTIQRTEQRDSAMYRCASSLTPTGSGEQYFGPGTRLTVT.

This chain uses TRBV6-4 with TRBJ1-6, with 7 bases that match TRBD1. The V segment lost 5 bases and the J segment 7 bases; nucleotides outside the gene matches: 8. This CDR3 is built from 15 residues. Per germline, CDR1 MRHNA and CDR2 SNTAGT. The CDR3 sequence is CASSQEQGLNSPLHF. The CDR3 nucleotides read TGTGCCAGCAGTCAAGAACAGGGGTTAAATTCACCCCTCCACTTT.

The chain has TRBV6-1 and TRBJ2-5; 8 bases are a match to TRBD2. The germline CDR1 and CDR2 sequences are MNHNS and SASEGT. The CDR3 length is 16 residues. V shed 2 bases and J 5 bases; nucleotides not matched to a gene: 10. The CDR3 here is CASSEMSVGLGETQYF. CDR3 in DNA: TGTGCCAGCAGTGAAATGAGTGTGGGACTAGGTGAGACCCAGTACTTC.

The chain employs TRBV24-1 and TRBJ2-6; TRBD1 agrees at 9 bases. The CDR3 covers 17 residues. The V and J ends lost 3 bases and 2 bases, in that order; junction bases with no gene match: 4. Germline values: CDR1 KGHDR, CDR2 SFDVKD. The CDR3 DNA is TGTGCCACCAGTGATCCCGGGACAGGGACTGGGGCCAACGTCCTGACTTTC. Translated, it gives CATSDPGTGTGANVLTF.

The CDR3 coding sequence is TGTGCCAGCAGCCCTCAGGCGAGACCGAGTAGTAGGATGTACGAGCAGTACTTC. Its translation: CASSPQARPSSRMYEQYF. The chain couples TRBV27 to TRBJ2-7, with D unclear. The CDR3 totals 18 residues. Trimming removed 6 bases at V and 4 bases at J, with 28 bases between. Looked up from germline, CDR1 is MNHEY and CDR2 is SMNVEV (reference sequence).